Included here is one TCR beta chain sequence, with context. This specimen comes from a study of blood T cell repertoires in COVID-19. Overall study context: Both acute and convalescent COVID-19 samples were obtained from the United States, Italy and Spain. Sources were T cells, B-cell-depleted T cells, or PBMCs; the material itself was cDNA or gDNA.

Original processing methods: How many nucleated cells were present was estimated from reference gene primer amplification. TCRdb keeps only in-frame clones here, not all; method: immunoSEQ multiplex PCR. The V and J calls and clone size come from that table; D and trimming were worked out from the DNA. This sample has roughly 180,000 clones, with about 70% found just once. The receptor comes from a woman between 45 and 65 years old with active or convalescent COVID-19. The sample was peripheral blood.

CDR3 residues: CASSQNPGQGGNTIYF. CDR3 sequence (DNA): TGTGCCAGCAGCCAAAATCCGGGACAGGGGGGAAACACCATATATTTT. The rearrangement joins TRBV3-1 (or the pseudogene TRBV3-2) to TRBJ1-3; 10 nucleotides line up with TRBD1. There are 16 residues in the CDR3. Germline assignment: CDR1 LGHDT and CDR2 YNNKEL (reference sequence). V lost 2 bases to trimming and J lost 4 bases; unmatched junction nucleotides: 5.